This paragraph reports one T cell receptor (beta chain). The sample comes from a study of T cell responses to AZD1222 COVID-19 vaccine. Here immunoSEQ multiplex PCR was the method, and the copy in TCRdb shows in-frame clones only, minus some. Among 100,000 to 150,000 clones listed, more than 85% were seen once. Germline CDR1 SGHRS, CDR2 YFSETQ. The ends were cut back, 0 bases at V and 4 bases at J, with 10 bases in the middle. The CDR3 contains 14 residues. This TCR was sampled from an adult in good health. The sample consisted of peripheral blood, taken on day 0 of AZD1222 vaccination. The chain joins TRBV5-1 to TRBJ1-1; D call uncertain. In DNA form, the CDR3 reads TGCGCCAGCAGCTTGGCGGGTGGTACCACTGAAGCTTTCTTT. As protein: CASSLAGGTTEAFF.